A single sample is the source of the 22 T cell receptor beta chains below, sequenced in a study of CD8 T cells in ankylosing spondylitis. No antigens are known for them. Study-level findings and limits: Seemingly distinctive of ankylosing spondylitis blood was a TCR beta motif formed by eight highly homologous variants.

TCRdb reprocessed the 5' RACE reads with MiXCR, giving one entry per CDR3 protein. The sample records 75,000 to 95,000 distinct CDR3 sequences, roughly 8.8% being singletons. The sequenced sample consisted of blood, either unsorted or a sorted T cell fraction (not recorded which). The origin of the receptors is a male donor with ankylosing spondylitis.

The rearrangement joins TRBV5-6 to TRBJ2-1; TRBD2 aligns across 9 bases. The CDR3 is made up of 14 amino acids. Trimming at V came to 5 bases and at J to 2 bases, leaving 2 bases not matched to a gene. Germline assignment: CDR1 SGHDT and CDR2 YYEEEE. The CDR3 bases are TGTGCCAGCAGGACTAGCGGAGCCTACAATGAGCAGTTCTTC. Translation gives CASRTSGAYNEQFF.

The chain couples TRBV7-2 to TRBJ2-1; D remains ambiguous. CDR1 is SGHTA and CDR2 is FQGNSA in the germline V gene. V shed 4 bases and J shed 10 bases, with 8 bases lying between them. The CDR3 is made up of 11 amino acids. CDR3: CASSSLVEQFF. The CDR3 coding sequence is TGTGCCAGCAGCTCTTTGGTAGAGCAGTTCTTC.

In this sample, this clonotype turned up a few times. The chain joins TRBV20-1 to TRBJ2-7; D is undetermined. The CDR3 is made up of 10 amino acids. CDR1 is DFQATT and CDR2 is SNEGSKA in the germline V gene (reference sequence). Trimming removed 5 bases from V and 6 bases from J, with 8 bases in between. The CDR3 region is CSAPLSEQYF. The CDR3 nucleotides are TGCAGTGCTCCCCTCTCCGAGCAGTACTTC.

The table lists this clonotype with many counts. This chain connects TRBV25-1 to TRBJ2-1, with D maybe TRBD1 (6 bases). The ends were cut back, 4 bases at V and 0 bases at J, with 10 bases in the middle. The CDR3 extends over 15 amino acids. Germline CDR1 and CDR2: MGHDK and SYGVNS. This CDR3 reads CASSARGGSYNEQFF. Here the CDR3 DNA reads TGTGCCAGCAGTGCCAGGGGCGGCTCCTACAATGAGCAGTTCTTC. Complete variable domain (other parts from reference TRBV25-1 and TRBJ2-1): EADIYQTPRYLVIGTGKKITLECSQTMGHDKMYWYQQDPGMELHLIHYSYGVNSTEKGDLSSESTVSRIRTEHFPLTLESARPSHTSQYLCASSARGGSYNEQFFGPGTRLTVL.

This clonotype came up a few times. The genes are TRBV9 and TRBJ2-3, with D unclear. CDR1 and CDR2 (germline): SGDLS, YYNGEE. V was pared by 0 bases and J by 1 base, with 9 bases between. This CDR3 contains 15 residues. The CDR3 bases are TGTGCCAGCAGCGTAGACTATCTTGGCACAGATACGCAGTATTTT. This sequence encodes CASSVDYLGTDTQYF.

This clonotype has only a few counts. The rearrangement uses TRBV3-1 and TRBJ2-7, with a weak D call TRBD2 (5 bases). There are 15 residues in the CDR3. From germline, CDR1 is LGHDT and CDR2 YNNKEL (reference sequence). V lost 1 base and J 3 bases, leaving 13 bases between the germline ends. In DNA form, the CDR3 reads TGTGCCAGCAGCCAAGGGGCGGGTGCTGTCTACGAGCAGTACTTC. Translated: CASSQGAGAVYEQYF.

The genes are TRBV7-9 and TRBJ2-1, with a possible D match to TRBD1 (6 bases). The V end was cut by 4 bases, the J end by 1 base, with 8 bases between. Germline V gene data show CDR1 as SEHNR and CDR2 as FQNEAQ (reference sequence). The CDR3 sequence is 14 residues long. The CDR3 loop is CASSSGQSYNEQFF. DNA of the CDR3: TGTGCCAGCAGCTCCGGACAGTCCTACAATGAGCAGTTCTTC. The complete variable domain, with remaining parts taken from reference TRBV7-9 and TRBJ2-1, reads DTGVSQNPRHKITKRGQNVTFRCDPISEHNRLYWYRQTLGQGPEFLTYFQNEAQLEKSRLLSDRFSAERPKGSFSTLEIQRTEQGDSAMYLCASSSGQSYNEQFFGPGTRLTVL.

The V and J genes are TRBV4-2 and TRBJ2-1; tentative D call: TRBD1 (6 bases). The germline V gene encodes CDR1 LGHNA and CDR2 YNFKEQ. The V end was cut by 4 bases, the J end by 5 bases, with 12 bases between. The CDR3 is 14 residues long. In DNA, the CDR3 is TGTGCCAGCAGCCTTGGGACAACCAACAATGAGCAGTTCTTC. Protein product: CASSLGTTNNEQFF.

The rearrangement uses TRBV4-1 and TRBJ2-1; 14 positions agree with TRBD2. The CDR3 runs to 16 residues. V shed 3 bases and J 9 bases; nucleotides not matched to a gene: 7. CDR1 is MGHRA, CDR2 YSYEKL, per germline. CDR3 residues: CASSHRLAGGPGEQFF. Here the CDR3 DNA reads TGCGCCAGCAGCCATCGACTAGCGGGAGGGCCGGGTGAGCAGTTCTTC.

This clonotype was picked up many times. The V gene is TRBV12-3 or TRBV12-4, the J gene TRBJ2-7, with 10 bases lining up with TRBD1. V lost 3 bases and J lost 8; bases outside the gene matches: 10. The CDR3 extends over 15 amino acids. The CDR3 loop is CASSFSGTGVFKQYV. The CDR3 region has the DNA TGTGCCAGCAGTTTCTCCGGGACAGGGGTTTTCAAGCAGTACGTC.

This clonotype has more than one count but fewer than ten. The gene calls are TRBV19 and TRBJ1-2, with D possibly TRBD1 on 5 matching bases. The CDR3 has 12 amino acids. CDR1 is LNHDA, CDR2 SQIVND, per germline (reference sequence). Trimming left V 4 bases short and J 4 bases short, with 7 bases between. CDR3 loop: CASSSRGYGYTF. The CDR3, as DNA: TGTGCCAGTAGTAGTAGGGGCTATGGCTACACCTTC.

The V and J genes are TRBV5-1 and TRBJ2-1; weak D call: TRBD1 (5 bases). The length of the CDR3 is 15 residues. Trimming took off 3 bases at V and 7 bases at J, with 17 bases between the two ends. In germline, CDR1 is SGHRS, CDR2 YFSETQ. The CDR3 nucleotides are TGCGCCAGCAGCTCGTGGACACAAAGGGATAATGAGCAGTTCTTC. It yields the protein CASSSWTQRDNEQFF.

This sequence joins TRBV7-8 and TRBJ2-5, with D uncertain. CDR1 is SGHVS and CDR2 is FQNEAQ in the germline V gene. This CDR3 region has 12 residues. The V end lost 3 bases, the J end lost 5 bases, and 7 bases lay between the germline ends. CDR3 DNA sequence: TGTGCCAGCAGCTTTATCGGGGAGACCCAGTACTTC. Amino acids: CASSFIGETQYF.

This clonotype came up a few times. The chain joins TRBV7-2 to TRBJ2-1, with D tentatively TRBD1 (6 bases). This CDR3 has 14 residues. With 4 bases removed from V and 4 bases from J, the gap between germline ends came to 11 bases. Germline V gene sequence: CDR1 SGHTA, CDR2 FQGNSA. The CDR3 here is CASSSGQNYNEQFF. CDR3 coding DNA: TGTGCCAGCAGCTCTGGACAGAATTACAATGAGCAGTTCTTC. The whole variable domain, remainder taken from reference TRBV7-2 and TRBJ2-1, is GAGVSQSPSNKVTEKGKDVELRCDPISGHTALYWYRQSLGQGLEFLIYFQGNSAPDKSGLPSDRFSAERTGGSVSTLTIQRTQQEDSAVYLCASSSGQNYNEQFFGPGTRLTVL.

This clonotype appeared many times. V gene TRBV5-1 combines with J gene TRBJ2-1; D possibly corresponds to TRBD2 (6 bases). Trimming stripped 0 bases from V and 4 bases from J, with 11 bases between. CDR3 length: 15 amino acids. Per germline, CDR1 SGHRS and CDR2 YFSETQ. The CDR3 bases are TGCGCCAGCAGCTTGGACGGGAGTCGTTACAATGAGCAGTTCTTC. Translation: CASSLDGSRYNEQFF. Full variable domain (outside the CDR3, taken from reference TRBV5-1 and TRBJ2-1): KAGVTQTPRYLIKTRGQQVTLSCSPISGHRSVSWYQQTPGQGLQFLFEYFSETQRNKGNFPGRFSGRQFSNSRSEMNVSTLELGDSALYLCASSLDGSRYNEQFFGPGTRLTVL.

This clonotype has more than one count but fewer than ten. The CDR3 bases are TGTGCCACCAGCAGCCAGACAGGCGTTAGCAATCAGCCCCAGCATTTT. It encodes CATSSQTGVSNQPQHF. The gene calls are TRBV15 and TRBJ1-5; tentative D call: TRBD1 (6 bases). V dropped 3 bases and J dropped 0 bases, with 12 bases sitting between them. Germline values: CDR1 LNHNV, CDR2 YYDKDF (reference sequence). The CDR3 runs to 16 residues.

This sequence joins TRBV3-1 and TRBJ2-1; 13 nucleotides agree with TRBD2. This CDR3 comprises 17 residues. V dropped 9 bases and J dropped 8; count of bases not matched to a gene: 16. Germline V CDR1 and CDR2: LGHDT, YNNKEL (reference sequence). The CDR3 DNA follows: TGTGCCAGGGCCGGGACTAGCGGGAACAAAAGGGGTGATGAGCAGTTCTTC. As protein: CARAGTSGNKRGDEQFF.

This clonotype was seen a handful of times. The rearrangement uses TRBV6-1 and TRBJ2-3; 8 nucleotides align to TRBD2. The J segment lost 3 bases and the V segment lost 7 bases, leaving 3 bases of the junction unmatched. The CDR3 is 13 residues long. Looked up from germline, CDR1 is MNHNS and CDR2 is SASEGT. CDR3 residues: CASMTSETDTQYF. CDR3 in DNA: TGTGCCAGCATGACTAGCGAGACAGATACGCAGTATTTT.

The chain is built from TRBV7-9 and TRBJ2-7; no clear D. V was clipped by 6 bases and J by 7 bases, with 13 bases between them. CDR3 length equals 12 residues. Per the germline V gene, CDR1 is SEHNR and CDR2 is FQNEAQ (reference sequence). CDR3 in DNA: TGTGCCAGCAGTCCGCGCCGGTATGAGCAGTACTTC. It codes for CASSPRRYEQYF.

The chain carries TRBV20-1 and TRBJ1-1, with D perhaps TRBD1 (5 bases). CDR1 DFQATT and CDR2 SNEGSKA come from the germline V gene (reference sequence). CDR3 length equals 16 residues. With 0 bases removed from V and 1 base from J, the gap between germline ends came to 15 bases. The CDR3 loop reads CSAREAPGRRNTEAFF. In nucleotides, the CDR3 is TGCAGTGCTAGAGAGGCACCGGGACGGAGGAACACTGAAGCTTTCTTT.

The chain employs TRBV18 and TRBJ1-1; TRBD1 aligns across 7 bases. The CDR3 runs 14 residues. Germline values: CDR1 KGHSH, CDR2 LQKENI. V lost 5 bases, J lost 5 bases, and 8 bases stayed unmatched. CDR3 in amino acids: CASSSDRYVTEAFF. The DNA of the CDR3 is TGTGCCAGCTCATCGGACAGGTATGTGACTGAAGCTTTCTTT.

This clonotype has ten or more counts. This rearrangement joins TRBV14 to TRBJ2-5; D gene uncertain. The CDR3 contains 15 residues. Trimming pared 4 bases from V and 5 bases from J, leaving 17 bases between. Per the germline V gene, CDR1 is SGHDN and CDR2 is FVKESK. CDR3 region: CASSPRRPGPETQYF. The CDR3, as DNA: TGTGCCAGCAGCCCCAGACGTCCAGGACCCGAGACCCAGTACTTC.